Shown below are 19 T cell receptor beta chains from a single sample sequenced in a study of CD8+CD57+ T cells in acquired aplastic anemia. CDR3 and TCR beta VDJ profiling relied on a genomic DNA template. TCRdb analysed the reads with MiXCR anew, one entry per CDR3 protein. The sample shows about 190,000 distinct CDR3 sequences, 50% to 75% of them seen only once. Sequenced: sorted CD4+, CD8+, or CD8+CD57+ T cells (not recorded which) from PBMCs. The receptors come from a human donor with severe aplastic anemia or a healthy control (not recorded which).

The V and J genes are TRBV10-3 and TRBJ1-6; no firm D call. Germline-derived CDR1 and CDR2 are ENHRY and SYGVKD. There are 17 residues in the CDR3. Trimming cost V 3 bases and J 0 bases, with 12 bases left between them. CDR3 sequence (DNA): TGTGCCATCAGTGAAAGATCCGGCGACTCCTATAATTCACCCCTCCACTTT. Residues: CAISERSGDSYNSPLHF.

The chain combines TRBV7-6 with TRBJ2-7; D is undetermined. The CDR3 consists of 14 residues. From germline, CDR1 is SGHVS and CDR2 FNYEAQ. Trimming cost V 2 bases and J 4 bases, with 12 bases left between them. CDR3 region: CASSLRGAGYEQYF. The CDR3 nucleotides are TGTGCCAGCAGCTTAAGAGGAGCTGGATACGAGCAGTACTTC.

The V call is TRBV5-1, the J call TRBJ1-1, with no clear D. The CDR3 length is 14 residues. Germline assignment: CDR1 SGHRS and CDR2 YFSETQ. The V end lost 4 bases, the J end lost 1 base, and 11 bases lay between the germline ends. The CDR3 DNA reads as TGCGCCAGCAGCCCGCGGGAGGGGAACACTGAAGCTTTCTTT. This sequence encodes CASSPREGNTEAFF.

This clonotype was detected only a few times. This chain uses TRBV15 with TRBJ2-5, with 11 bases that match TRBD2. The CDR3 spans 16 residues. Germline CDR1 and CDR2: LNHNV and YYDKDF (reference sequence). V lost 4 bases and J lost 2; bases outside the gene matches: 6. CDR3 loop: CATSTGTSGVQETQYF. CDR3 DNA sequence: TGTGCCACCAGCACAGGGACTAGCGGTGTGCAAGAGACCCAGTACTTC.

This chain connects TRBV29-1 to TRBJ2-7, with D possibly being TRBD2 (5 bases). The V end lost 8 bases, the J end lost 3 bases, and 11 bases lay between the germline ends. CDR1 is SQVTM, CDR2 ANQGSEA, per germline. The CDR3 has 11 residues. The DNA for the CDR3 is TGCAGCTCCTACGCGGGCTACGAGCAGTACTTC. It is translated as CSSYAGYEQYF.

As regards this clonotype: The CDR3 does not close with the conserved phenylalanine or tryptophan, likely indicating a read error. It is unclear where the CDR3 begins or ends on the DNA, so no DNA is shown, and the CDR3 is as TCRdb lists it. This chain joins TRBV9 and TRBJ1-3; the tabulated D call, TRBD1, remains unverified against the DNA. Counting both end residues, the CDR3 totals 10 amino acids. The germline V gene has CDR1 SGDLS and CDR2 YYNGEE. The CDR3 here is CASSVGVAGY.

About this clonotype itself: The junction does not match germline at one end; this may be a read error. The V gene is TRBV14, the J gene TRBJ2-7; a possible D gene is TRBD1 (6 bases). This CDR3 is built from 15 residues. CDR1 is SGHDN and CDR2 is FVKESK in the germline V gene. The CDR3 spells CASSHRTVEPYGQYF. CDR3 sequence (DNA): TGTGCCAGCAGCCACCGGACAGTCGAACCCTACGGGCAGTACTTC.

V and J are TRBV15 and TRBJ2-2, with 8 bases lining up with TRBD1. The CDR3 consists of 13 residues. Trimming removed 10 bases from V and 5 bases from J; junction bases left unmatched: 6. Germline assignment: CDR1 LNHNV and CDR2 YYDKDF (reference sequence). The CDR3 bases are TGTGCCAGCCAGGGGGCAAGAACCGGGGAGCTGTTTTTT. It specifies CASQGARTGELFF. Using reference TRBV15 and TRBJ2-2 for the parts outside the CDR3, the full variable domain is DAMVIQNPRYQVTQFGKPVTLSCSQTLNHNVMYWYQQKSSQAPKLLFHYYDKDFNNEADTPDNFQSRRPNTSFCFLDIRSPGLGDTAMYLCASQGARTGELFFGEGSRLTVL.

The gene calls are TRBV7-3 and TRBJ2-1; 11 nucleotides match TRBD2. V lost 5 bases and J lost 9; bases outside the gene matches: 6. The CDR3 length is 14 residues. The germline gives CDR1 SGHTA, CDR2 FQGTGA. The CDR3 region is CASSTLAGAGEQFF. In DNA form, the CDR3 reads TGTGCCAGCAGCACACTAGCGGGAGCCGGTGAGCAGTTCTTC.

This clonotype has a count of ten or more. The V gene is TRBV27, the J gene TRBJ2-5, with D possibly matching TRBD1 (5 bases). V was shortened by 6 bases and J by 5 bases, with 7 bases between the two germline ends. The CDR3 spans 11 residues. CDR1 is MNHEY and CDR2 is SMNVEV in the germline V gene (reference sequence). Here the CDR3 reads CASSSGETQYF. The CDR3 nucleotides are TGTGCCAGCAGCTCAGGGGAGACCCAGTACTTC.

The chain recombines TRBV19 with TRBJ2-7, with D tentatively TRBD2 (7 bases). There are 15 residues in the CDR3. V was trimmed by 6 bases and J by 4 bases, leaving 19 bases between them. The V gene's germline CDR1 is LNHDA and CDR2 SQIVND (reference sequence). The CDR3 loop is CASSRGLSEQYEQYF. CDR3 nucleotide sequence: TGTGCCAGTAGCAGGGGACTATCGGAGCAATACGAGCAGTACTTC. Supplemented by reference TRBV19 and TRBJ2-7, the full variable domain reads DGGITQSPKYLFRKEGQNVTLSCEQNLNHDAMYWYRQDPGQGLRLIYYSQIVNDFQKGDIAEGYSVSREKKESFPLTVTSAQKNPTAFYLCASSRGLSEQYEQYFGPGTRLTVT.

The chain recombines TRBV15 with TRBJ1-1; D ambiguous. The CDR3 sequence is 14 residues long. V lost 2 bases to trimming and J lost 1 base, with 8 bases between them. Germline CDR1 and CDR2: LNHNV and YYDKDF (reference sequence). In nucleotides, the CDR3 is TGTGCCACCAGCAGAATTGGTAAGAACACTGAAGCTTTCTTT. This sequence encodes CATSRIGKNTEAFF.

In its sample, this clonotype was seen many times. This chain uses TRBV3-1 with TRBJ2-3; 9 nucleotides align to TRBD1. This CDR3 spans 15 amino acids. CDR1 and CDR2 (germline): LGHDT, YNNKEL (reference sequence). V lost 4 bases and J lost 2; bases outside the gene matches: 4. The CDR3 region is CASSRDREVTDTQYF. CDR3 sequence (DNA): TGTGCCAGCAGCCGGGACAGGGAGGTCACAGATACGCAGTATTTT.

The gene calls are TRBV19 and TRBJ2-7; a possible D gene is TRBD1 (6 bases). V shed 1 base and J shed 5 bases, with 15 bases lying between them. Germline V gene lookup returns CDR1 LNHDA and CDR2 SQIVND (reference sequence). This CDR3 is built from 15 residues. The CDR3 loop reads CASSIGLGAGDEQYF. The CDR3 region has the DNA TGTGCCAGTAGTATAGGCTTGGGGGCAGGGGACGAGCAGTACTTC.

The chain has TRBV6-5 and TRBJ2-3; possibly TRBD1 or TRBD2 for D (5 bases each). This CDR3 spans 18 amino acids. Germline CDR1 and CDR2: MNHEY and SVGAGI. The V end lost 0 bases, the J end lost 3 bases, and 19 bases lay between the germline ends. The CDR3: CASSYSGVGPGRTDTQYF. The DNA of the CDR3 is TGTGCCAGCAGTTACTCGGGGGTAGGGCCGGGTAGGACAGATACGCAGTATTTT.

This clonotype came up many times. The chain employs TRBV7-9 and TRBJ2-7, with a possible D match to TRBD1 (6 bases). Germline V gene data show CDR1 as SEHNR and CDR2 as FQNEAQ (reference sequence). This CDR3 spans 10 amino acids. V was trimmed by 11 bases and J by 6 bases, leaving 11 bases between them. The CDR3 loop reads CAGDMGEQYF. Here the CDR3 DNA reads TGTGCCGGGGACATGGGCGAGCAGTACTTC. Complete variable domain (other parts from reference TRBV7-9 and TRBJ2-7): DTGVSQNPRHKITKRGQNVTFRCDPISEHNRLYWYRQTLGQGPEFLTYFQNEAQLEKSRLLSDRFSAERPKGSFSTLEIQRTEQGDSAMYLCAGDMGEQYFGPGTRLTVT.

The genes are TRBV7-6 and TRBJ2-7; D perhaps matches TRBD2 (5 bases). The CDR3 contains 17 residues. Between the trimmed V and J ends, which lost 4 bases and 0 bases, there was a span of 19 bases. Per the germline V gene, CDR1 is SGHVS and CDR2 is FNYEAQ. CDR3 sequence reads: CASSSARGMSGSYEQYF. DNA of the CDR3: TGTGCCAGCAGCTCGGCGAGAGGTATGAGCGGCTCCTACGAGCAGTACTTC.

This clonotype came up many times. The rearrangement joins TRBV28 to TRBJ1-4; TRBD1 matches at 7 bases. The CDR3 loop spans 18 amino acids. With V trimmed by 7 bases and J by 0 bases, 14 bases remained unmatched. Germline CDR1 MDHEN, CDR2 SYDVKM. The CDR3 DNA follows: TGTGCCAGCACTGCGCTTACAGGGGATCCAGCAACTAATGAAAAACTGTTTTTT. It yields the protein CASTALTGDPATNEKLFF. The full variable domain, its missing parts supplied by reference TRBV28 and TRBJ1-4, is DVKVTQSSRYLVKRTGEKVFLECVQDMDHENMFWYRQDPGLGLRLIYFSYDVKMKEKGDIPEGYSVSREKKERFSLILESASTNQTSMYLCASTALTGDPATNEKLFFGSGTQLSVL.

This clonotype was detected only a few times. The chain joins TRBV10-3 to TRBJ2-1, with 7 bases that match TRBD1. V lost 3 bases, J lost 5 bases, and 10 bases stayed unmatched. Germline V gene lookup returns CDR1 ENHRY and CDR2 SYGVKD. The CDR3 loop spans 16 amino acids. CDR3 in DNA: TGTGCCATCAGTGAAATCCGGACAGGAGAGCACAATGAGCAGTTCTTC. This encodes CAISEIRTGEHNEQFF.